The 20 T cell receptor beta chains reported below all come from one sample, sequenced in a study of control samples from healthy donors and cancer patients. Some clones are missing from TCRdb's copy, which holds only in-frame ones; the method was immunoSEQ multiplex PCR. In the table there are 130,000 to 150,000 clones, about 93% of which are singletons. Sequenced input: PBMCs. Receptors were obtained from a man in his sixties with colorectal cancer.

V gene TRBV14 combines with J gene TRBJ1-3, with D perhaps matching TRBD1 (6 bases). V lost 4 bases and J lost 4, with 14 bases in between. This CDR3 region has 15 residues. Per germline, CDR1 SGHDN and CDR2 FVKESK. CDR3 region: CASSLLRGSGNTIYF. The DNA of the CDR3 is TGTGCCAGCAGCCTACTCAGGGGATCCGGAAACACCATATATTTT.

This chain joins TRBV6-5 and TRBJ2-5; no definite D call. Germline CDR1 and CDR2: MNHEY and SVGAGI. The CDR3 spans 14 residues. V was pared by 6 bases and J by 1 base, with 12 bases between. The CDR3 DNA reads TGTGCCAGCAGGGTGTATGGGATCCAAGAGACCCAGTACTTC. This gives the protein CASRVYGIQETQYF.

The rearrangement uses TRBV9 and TRBJ1-3, with TRBD1 as a possible D gene (5 bases). The CDR3 totals 17 residues. Germline V CDR1 and CDR2: SGDLS, YYNGEE. Trimming stripped 0 bases from V and 4 bases from J, with 17 bases between. This CDR3 is CASSVEPRAVTGNTIYF. The CDR3 DNA reads TGTGCCAGCAGCGTAGAACCCAGGGCAGTGACCGGAAACACCATATATTTT.

V is TRBV5-1 and J is TRBJ1-2; D unresolved. The CDR3 runs 13 residues. Germline V CDR1 and CDR2: SGHRS, YFSETQ. The V end lost 0 bases, the J end lost 4 bases, and 7 bases lay between the germline ends. The CDR3 nucleotides are TGCGCCAGCAGCTTGGGTGGATTCTATGGCTACACCTTC. Its protein is CASSLGGFYGYTF.

This clone was seen a handful of times. The gene calls are TRBV6-4 and TRBJ2-2; TRBD1 matches 7 bases. In germline, CDR1 is MRHNA, CDR2 SNTAGT. The CDR3 is made up of 16 amino acids. The J segment lost 0 bases and the V segment lost 3 bases, leaving 4 bases of the junction unmatched. In DNA, the CDR3 is TGTGCCAGCAGTGAAGGGACAGCGGCGAACACCGGGGAGCTGTTTTTT. This codes for CASSEGTAANTGELFF.

The chain uses TRBV7-9 and TRBJ2-5; 8 bases agree with TRBD2. J lost 3 bases, V lost 5 bases, and 5 bases had no gene match. Germline CDR1 reads SEHNR; CDR2 reads FQNEAQ (reference sequence). The CDR3 is made up of 14 amino acids. The DNA of the CDR3 is TGTGCCAGCAGCCGGAGCGGGGGTGAAGAGACCCAGTACTTC. Protein sequence: CASSRSGGEETQYF.

This chain connects TRBV4-1 to TRBJ1-1; D might be TRBD1 (6 bases). The CDR3 spans 14 residues. Germline V gene lookup returns CDR1 MGHRA and CDR2 YSYEKL. V lost 3 bases, J lost 1 base, and 9 bases lay in between. CDR3 nucleotides: TGCGCCAGCAGCCAGGGACACGGGAACACTGAAGCTTTCTTT. Encoded protein: CASSQGHGNTEAFF.

The rearrangement links TRBV7-2 to TRBJ2-1, with 8 nucleotides matching TRBD1. V lost 4 bases, J lost 1 base, and 3 bases stayed unmatched. Germline CDR1 reads SGHTA; CDR2 reads FQGNSA. The CDR3 runs to 15 residues. Written as DNA, the CDR3 is TGTGCCAGCAGCTCCGACAGGGGTTCCTACAATGAGCAGTTCTTC. As protein: CASSSDRGSYNEQFF.

This chain connects TRBV19 to TRBJ1-6; the match to TRBD1 covers 7 bases. The CDR3 spans 15 residues. CDR1 and CDR2 (germline): LNHDA, SQIVND (reference sequence). V dropped 5 bases and J dropped 3; count of bases not matched to a gene: 4. The CDR3 loop is CASSSTGVYNSPLHF. The CDR3 DNA reads TGTGCCAGTAGTTCTACAGGGGTCTATAATTCACCCCTCCACTTT.

This chain joins TRBV5-6 and TRBJ1-4; D gene ambiguous. The V gene's germline CDR1 is SGHDT and CDR2 YYEEEE. Trimming shortened V by 5 bases and J by 2 bases, and 13 bases separated the two germline ends. The CDR3 is made up of 15 amino acids. The CDR3 sequence: CASSYRALTNEKLFF. The CDR3 bases are TGTGCCAGCAGTTACCGGGCCTTGACTAATGAAAAACTGTTTTTT. Together with reference TRBV5-6 and TRBJ1-4, the CDR3 gives the full variable domain: DAGVTQSPTHLIKTRGQQVTLRCSPKSGHDTVSWYQQALGQGPQFIFQYYEEEERQRGNFPDRFSGHQFPNYSSELNVNALLLGDSALYLCASSYRALTNEKLFFGSGTQLSVL.

J is TRBJ2-7 and V is TRBV27; 7 nucleotides line up with TRBD2. The germline CDR1 and CDR2 sequences are MNHEY and SMNVEV (reference sequence). The ends lost 2 bases at V and 7 bases at J; junction bases unmatched: 8. The CDR3 consists of 14 residues. The CDR3 DNA reads TGTGCCAGCAGTTTACCCGGAGCGGGGTGGGAGCAGTACTTC. This translates into CASSLPGAGWEQYF.

The V call is TRBV11-2, the J call TRBJ2-2; 9 bases align to TRBD2. The CDR3 is 16 residues long. Germline V gene sequence: CDR1 SGHAT, CDR2 FQNNGV. After removal of 1 base from V and 6 bases from J, the junction contained 6 bases not matched to a gene. The CDR3 DNA sequence: TGTGCCAGCAGCTTAGTCCTAGCGGGGAAGTCCGGGGAGCTGTTTTTT. It yields the protein CASSLVLAGKSGELFF.

V is TRBV6-2 or TRBV6-3 and J is TRBJ2-7, with 9 bases that match TRBD1. The CDR3 runs to 16 residues. Germline-derived CDR1 and CDR2 are MNHEY and SVGEGT. V was pared by 2 bases and J by 2 bases, with 7 bases of the junction left unmatched. Here the CDR3 reads CASSYQDRGSPYEQYF. As DNA, the CDR3 is TGTGCCAGCAGTTACCAAGACAGGGGGTCCCCCTACGAGCAGTACTTC.

The chain uses TRBV19 and TRBJ2-5; D gene ambiguous. This CDR3 is 13 amino acids long. Per germline, CDR1 LNHDA and CDR2 SQIVND (reference sequence). Trimming took 2 bases from V and 3 from J, leaving 7 bases between them. In DNA form, the CDR3 reads TGTGCCAGTAGTATAAGGCAGAAAGAGACCCAGTACTTC. Its translation is CASSIRQKETQYF.

The chain couples TRBV3-1 (or the pseudogene TRBV3-2) to TRBJ2-7, with 9 nucleotides matching TRBD2. CDR3 length: 16 amino acids. Germline lookup yields CDR1 LGHDT and CDR2 YNNKEL (reference sequence). With V trimmed by 0 bases and J by 1 base, 4 bases remained unmatched. The CDR3 loop is CASSQDTAGGSYEQYF. The DNA of the CDR3 is TGTGCCAGCAGCCAAGATACAGCGGGGGGATCCTACGAGCAGTACTTC.

The chain is built from TRBV4-3 and TRBJ1-5, with a possible D match to TRBD1 (5 bases). CDR1 and CDR2 (germline): LGHNA, YSLEER. The CDR3 extends over 19 amino acids. V was cut by 0 bases and J by 0 bases, with 18 bases left in between. The CDR3 DNA is TGCGCCAGCAGCCAAGATTTTATAAGGGGCCTTTATAGCAATCAGCCCCAGCATTTT. It yields the protein CASSQDFIRGLYSNQPQHF.

The gene calls are TRBV6-5 and TRBJ2-7; 12 nucleotides agree with TRBD2. J was trimmed by 2 bases and V by 2 bases; bases with no gene match: 1. CDR3 length: 15 amino acids. Germline V lookup: CDR1 MNHEY, CDR2 SVGAGI. Written as DNA, the CDR3 is TGTGCCAGCAGTTACGGACTAGCGGGGACCTACGAGCAGTACTTC. As protein: CASSYGLAGTYEQYF.

The chain recombines TRBV4-1 with TRBJ2-7; TRBD1 matches 10 bases. The CDR3 runs to 15 residues. Per the germline V gene, CDR1 is MGHRA and CDR2 is YSYEKL. V lost 4 bases to trimming and J lost 2 bases; unmatched junction nucleotides: 5. The CDR3 reads CASSLTGTGAYEQYF. The CDR3 nucleotides are TGCGCCAGCAGCCTTACCGGGACAGGGGCCTACGAGCAGTACTTC.

The CDR3 spells CASSPRGQGERGQYF. CDR3 DNA sequence: TGTGCCAGCAGCCCCCGGGGACAGGGAGAGAGGGGGCAGTACTTC. The chain joins TRBV5-4 to TRBJ2-7; 9 bases agree with TRBD1. This CDR3 spans 15 amino acids. CDR1 and CDR2 from the germline V gene are SGHNT and YYREEE (reference sequence). J gave up 9 bases and V 4 bases, and 14 bases lay outside the gene matches.

The chain combines TRBV30 with TRBJ1-1; D perhaps matches TRBD1 (5 bases). Germline CDR1 is GTSNPN and CDR2 is SVGIG (reference sequence). This CDR3 region has 15 residues. Trimming left V 4 bases short and J 0 bases short, with 15 bases between. The CDR3 sequence: CAWTSAGTLNTEAFF. CDR3 coding DNA: TGTGCCTGGACTTCGGCCGGGACTTTGAACACTGAAGCTTTCTTT.